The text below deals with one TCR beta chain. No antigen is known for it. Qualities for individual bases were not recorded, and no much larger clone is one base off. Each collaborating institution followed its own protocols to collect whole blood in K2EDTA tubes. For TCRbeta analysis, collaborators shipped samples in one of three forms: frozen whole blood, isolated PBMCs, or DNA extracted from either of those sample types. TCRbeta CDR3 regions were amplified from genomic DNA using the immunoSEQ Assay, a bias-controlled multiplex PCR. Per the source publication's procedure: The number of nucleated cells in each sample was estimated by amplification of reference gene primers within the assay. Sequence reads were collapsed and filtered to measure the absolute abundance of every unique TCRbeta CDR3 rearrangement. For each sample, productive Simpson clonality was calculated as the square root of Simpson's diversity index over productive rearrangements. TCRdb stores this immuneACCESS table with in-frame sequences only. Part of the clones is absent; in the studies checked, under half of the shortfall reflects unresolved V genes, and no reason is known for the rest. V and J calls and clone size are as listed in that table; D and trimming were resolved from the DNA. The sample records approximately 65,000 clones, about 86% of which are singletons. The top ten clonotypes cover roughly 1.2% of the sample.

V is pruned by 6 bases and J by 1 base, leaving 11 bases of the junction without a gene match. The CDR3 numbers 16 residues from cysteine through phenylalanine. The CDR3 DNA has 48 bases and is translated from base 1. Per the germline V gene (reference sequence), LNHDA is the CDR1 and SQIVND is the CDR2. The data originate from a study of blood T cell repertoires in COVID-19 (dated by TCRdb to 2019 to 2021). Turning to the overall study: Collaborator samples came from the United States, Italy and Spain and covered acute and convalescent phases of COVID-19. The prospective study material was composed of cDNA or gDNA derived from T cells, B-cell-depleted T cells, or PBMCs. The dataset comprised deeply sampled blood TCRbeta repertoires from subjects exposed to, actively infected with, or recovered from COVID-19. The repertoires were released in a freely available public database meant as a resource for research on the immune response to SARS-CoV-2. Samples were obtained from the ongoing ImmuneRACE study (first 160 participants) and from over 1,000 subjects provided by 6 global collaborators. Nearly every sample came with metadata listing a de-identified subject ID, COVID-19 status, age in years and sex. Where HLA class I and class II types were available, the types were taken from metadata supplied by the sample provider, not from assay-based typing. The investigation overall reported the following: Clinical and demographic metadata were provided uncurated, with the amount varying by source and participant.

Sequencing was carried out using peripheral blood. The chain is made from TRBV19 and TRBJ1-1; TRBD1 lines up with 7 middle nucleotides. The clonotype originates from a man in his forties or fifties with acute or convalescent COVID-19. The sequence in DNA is TGTGCCAGTAGCCCAACGGACAGGTTGACGAACACTGAAGCTTTCTTT. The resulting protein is CASSPTDRLTNTEAFF. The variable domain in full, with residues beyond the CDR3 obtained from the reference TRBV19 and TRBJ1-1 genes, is DGGITQSPKYLFRKEGQNVTLSCEQNLNHDAMYWYRQDPGQGLRLIYYSQIVNDFQKGDIAEGYSVSREKKESFPLTVTSAQKNPTAFYLCASSPTDRLTNTEAFFGQGTRLTVV.